This T cell receptor beta chain was captured in a study of blood T cell repertoires in COVID-19. V was clipped by 4 bases and J by 2 bases; unmatched bases: 5. The CDR3 is 15 amino acids. The germline CDR1 and CDR2 sequences are KGHSH and LQKENI. Here immunoSEQ multiplex PCR was the method, and the copy in TCRdb shows in-frame clones only, minus some. Of about 260,000 clones listed, roughly nine tenths are singletons. The receptor was isolated from a woman between 18 and 29 years old who had recovered from COVID-19. The V and J genes are TRBV18 and TRBJ2-4; TRBD1 aligns across 7 bases. Sequencing used PBMCs or T cells enriched from blood (not recorded which). The CDR3 loop reads CASSHPGQPKNIQYF. The DNA of the CDR3 is TGTGCCAGCTCACATCCGGGACAGCCCAAAAACATTCAGTACTTC. Combining the CDR3 with reference TRBV18 and TRBJ2-4 gives the whole variable domain NAGVMQNPRHLVRRRGQEARLRCSPMKGHSHVYWYRQLPEEGLKFMVYLQKENIIDESGMPKERFSAEFPKEGPSILRIQQVVRGDSAAYFCASSHPGQPKNIQYFGAGTRLSVL.